The present T cell receptor beta chain was sequenced within a study of blood T cell repertoires in COVID-19. The V gene's germline CDR1 is SNHLY and CDR2 FYNNEI. This CDR3 has 13 residues. V gave up 7 bases and J gave up 8 bases; unmatched junction bases: 10. Some clones are missing from TCRdb's copy, which holds only in-frame ones; the method was immunoSEQ multiplex PCR. The sample has over 80,000 clones, around three quarters seen once. This clonotype was sampled from a woman aged 45 to 65 with acute or convalescent COVID-19. The chain employs TRBV2 and TRBJ1-2; 7 nucleotides agree with TRBD1. Sequenced: peripheral blood. The CDR3 nucleotides are TGTGCCAGCAATAGACAGGGTACCGGCGGCTACACCTTC. Translation: CASNRQGTGGYTF.